These T cell receptor beta chains were read from a single sample in a study of blood T cell repertoires in COVID-19. Assay: immunoSEQ multiplex PCR; the TCRdb copy retains only in-frame clones and omits some. The sample yields approximately 68,000 clones, 70% to 90% seen once. The sample consisted of peripheral blood. Every receptor here comes from a man in his 70s with active or convalescent COVID-19. The CDR3 runs from the conserved cysteine through the conserved F or W. A D gene is named only where the DNA matches it firmly. Clone size is given for some rows only: seen once, a few or many times, or a class if the clone is expanded.

j_gene: TRBJ1-4; abundance: NA; v_gene: TRBV28; d_gene: NA; CDR3aa: CASSLDPGGERLFF
j_gene: TRBJ1-1; abundance: once; v_gene: TRBV29-1; d_gene: TRBD1; CDR3aa: CSVVSATGGGTEAFF
j_gene: TRBJ2-1; abundance: NA; v_gene: TRBV7-8; d_gene: TRBD2; CDR3aa: CASSLTSGHYNEQFF
j_gene: TRBJ2-7; abundance: few; v_gene: TRBV6-5; d_gene: NA; CDR3aa: CASSYRRPTGSYEQYF
j_gene: TRBJ1-2; abundance: NA; v_gene: TRBV5-8; d_gene: NA; CDR3aa: CASSPSGQQLFGYTF
j_gene: TRBJ1-3; abundance: NA; v_gene: TRBV28; d_gene: NA; CDR3aa: CASSLYGTRFSGNTIYF
j_gene: TRBJ1-6; abundance: NA; v_gene: TRBV5-5; d_gene: TRBD1; CDR3aa: CASSRTQPGQGLLSPLHF
j_gene: TRBJ2-1; abundance: NA; v_gene: TRBV7-3; d_gene: NA; CDR3aa: CASSLAGLHNEQFF
j_gene: TRBJ1-6; abundance: NA; v_gene: TRBV4-1; d_gene: TRBD1; CDR3aa: CASSQDPAGTERSPLHF
j_gene: TRBJ2-5; abundance: NA; v_gene: TRBV11-2; d_gene: NA; CDR3aa: CASSLGGQKETQYF
j_gene: TRBJ1-4; abundance: once; v_gene: TRBV5-1; d_gene: NA; CDR3aa: CASSLEGRVHEKLFF
j_gene: TRBJ1-5; abundance: few; v_gene: TRBV20-1; d_gene: NA; CDR3aa: CSASVPAGQPTNQPQHF
j_gene: TRBJ1-6; abundance: NA; v_gene: TRBV6-1; d_gene: NA; CDR3aa: CASSDPGRGGSPLHF
j_gene: TRBJ2-2; abundance: NA; v_gene: TRBV5-1; d_gene: NA; CDR3aa: CASSLDQNTGELFF
j_gene: TRBJ2-7; abundance: NA; v_gene: TRBV19; d_gene: TRBD1; CDR3aa: CATSRTGQGSYEQYF
j_gene: TRBJ2-3; abundance: NA; v_gene: TRBV19; d_gene: TRBD2; CDR3aa: CASSIAAGGVGDTQYF
j_gene: TRBJ1-4; abundance: few; v_gene: TRBV28; d_gene: TRBD1; CDR3aa: CASSEIQGAGEKLFF
j_gene: TRBJ2-7; abundance: NA; v_gene: TRBV3-1/TRBV3-2; d_gene: NA; CDR3aa: CASSHRHYEQYF
j_gene: TRBJ2-1; abundance: NA; v_gene: TRBV11-3; d_gene: NA; CDR3aa: CASSAGGGAYNEQFF
j_gene: TRBJ1-2; abundance: NA; v_gene: TRBV6-5; d_gene: NA; CDR3aa: CASTPTDSSYGYTF
j_gene: TRBJ1-5; abundance: NA; v_gene: TRBV27; d_gene: NA; CDR3aa: CASSAAGEQPQHF
j_gene: TRBJ2-7; abundance: NA; v_gene: TRBV27; d_gene: TRBD2; CDR3aa: CASAHLAASGGHRSYEQYF
j_gene: TRBJ2-5; abundance: NA; v_gene: TRBV7-5; d_gene: NA; CDR3aa: CVRSLVLRVPYVETQYF
j_gene: TRBJ2-1; abundance: NA; v_gene: TRBV15; d_gene: TRBD2; CDR3aa: CATSSSGGISYNEQFF
j_gene: TRBJ1-4; abundance: NA; v_gene: TRBV29-1; d_gene: NA; CDR3aa: CSGGEEEKLFF
j_gene: TRBJ1-4; abundance: few; v_gene: TRBV11-2; d_gene: TRBD1; CDR3aa: CASSFVRDSEKLFF
j_gene: TRBJ2-7; abundance: NA; v_gene: TRBV28; d_gene: TRBD2; CDR3aa: CASTSSGSYEQYF
j_gene: TRBJ2-2; abundance: NA; v_gene: TRBV6-5; d_gene: TRBD1; CDR3aa: CASTGWAGGTGELFF
j_gene: TRBJ2-1; abundance: NA; v_gene: TRBV19; d_gene: NA; CDR3aa: CASRRVGGEQFF
j_gene: TRBJ2-3; abundance: NA; v_gene: TRBV14; d_gene: TRBD1; CDR3aa: CASSTRTGNSDTQYF